This TCR beta chain was recovered during a study of blood T cell repertoires in COVID-19. The wider study: Italy, Spain and the United States were the sources of the convalescent and acute COVID-19 samples. In each case, the material was cDNA or gDNA derived from T cells, B-cell-depleted T cells, or PBMCs.

Profiled with immunoSEQ multiplex PCR; TCRdb holds only in-frame clones, not every one. The sample records around 94,000 clones, around 85% being singletons. The receptor was isolated from a man between 45 and 60 years old with acute or convalescent COVID-19. The sequencing sample was made of peripheral blood.

This chain's CDR3 is CASSLTSEQFF. CDR3 sequence (DNA): TGTGCCAGCAGTCTTACTTCTGAGCAGTTCTTC. The V call is TRBV3-1 (or the pseudogene TRBV3-2), the J call TRBJ2-1; D remains ambiguous. From germline, CDR1 is LGHDT and CDR2 YNNKEL (reference sequence). V dropped 6 bases and J dropped 9 bases, with 9 bases sitting between them. This CDR3 contains 11 residues.